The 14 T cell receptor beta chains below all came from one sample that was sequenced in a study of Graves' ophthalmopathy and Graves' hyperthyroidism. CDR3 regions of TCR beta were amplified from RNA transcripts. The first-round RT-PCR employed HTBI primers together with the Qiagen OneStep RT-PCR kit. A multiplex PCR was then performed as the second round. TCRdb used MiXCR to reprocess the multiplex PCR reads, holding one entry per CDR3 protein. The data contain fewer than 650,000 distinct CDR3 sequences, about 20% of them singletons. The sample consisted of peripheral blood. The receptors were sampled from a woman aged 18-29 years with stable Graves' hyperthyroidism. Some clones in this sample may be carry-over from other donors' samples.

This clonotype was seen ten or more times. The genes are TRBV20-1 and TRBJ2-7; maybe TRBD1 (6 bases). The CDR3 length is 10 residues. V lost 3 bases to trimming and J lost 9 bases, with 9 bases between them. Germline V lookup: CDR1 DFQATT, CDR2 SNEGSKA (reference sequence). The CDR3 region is CSASSDRQYF. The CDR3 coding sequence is TGCAGTGCTAGCTCGGACAGGCAGTACTTC.

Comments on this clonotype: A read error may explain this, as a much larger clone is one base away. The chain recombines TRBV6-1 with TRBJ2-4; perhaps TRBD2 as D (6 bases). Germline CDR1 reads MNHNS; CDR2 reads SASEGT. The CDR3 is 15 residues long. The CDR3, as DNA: TGTGCCAGCAGTGAAGGCGGGGCATCCAAAAACATTAAGTACTTC. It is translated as CASSEGGASKNIKYF.

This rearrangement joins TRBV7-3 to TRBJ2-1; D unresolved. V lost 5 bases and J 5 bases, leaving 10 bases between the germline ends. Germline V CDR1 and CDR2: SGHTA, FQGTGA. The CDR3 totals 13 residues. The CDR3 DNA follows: TGTGCCAGCAGCACCCGACAAAACAATGAGCAGTTCTTC. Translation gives CASSTRQNNEQFF. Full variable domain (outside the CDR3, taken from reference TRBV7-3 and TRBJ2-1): GAGVSQTPSNKVTEKGKYVELRCDPISGHTALYWYRQSLGQGPEFLIYFQGTGAADDSGLPNDRFFAVRPEGSVSTLKIQRTERGDSAVYLCASSTRQNNEQFFGPGTRLTVL.

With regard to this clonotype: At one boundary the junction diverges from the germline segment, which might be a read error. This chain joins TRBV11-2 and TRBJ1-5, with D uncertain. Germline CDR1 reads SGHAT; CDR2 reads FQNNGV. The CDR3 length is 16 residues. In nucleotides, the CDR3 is TGTGCCAGCAGCATGTGGGGTCAAACGCTCAATCAGCCCCAGCACTTT. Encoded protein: CASSMWGQTLNQPQHF. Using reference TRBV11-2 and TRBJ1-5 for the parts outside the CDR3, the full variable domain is EAGVAQSPRYKIIEKRQSVAFWCNPISGHATLYWYQQILGQGPKLLIQFQNNGVVDDSQLPKDRFSAERLKGVDSTLKIQPAKLEDSAVYLCASSMWGQTLNQPQHFGDGTRLSIL.

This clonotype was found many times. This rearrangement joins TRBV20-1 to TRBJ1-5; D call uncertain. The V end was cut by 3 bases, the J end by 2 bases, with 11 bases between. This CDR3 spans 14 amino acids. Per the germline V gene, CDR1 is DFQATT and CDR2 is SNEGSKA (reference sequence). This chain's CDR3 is CSASMLDGNQPQHF. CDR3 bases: TGCAGTGCTAGTATGCTAGATGGCAATCAGCCCCAGCATTTT.

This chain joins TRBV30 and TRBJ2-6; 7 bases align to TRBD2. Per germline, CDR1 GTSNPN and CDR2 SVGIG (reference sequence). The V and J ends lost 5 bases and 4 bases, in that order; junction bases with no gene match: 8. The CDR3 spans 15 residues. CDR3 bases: TGTGCCTGGGGCCGGCGGGGGTCCGGGGCCAACGTCCTGACTTTC. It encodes CAWGRRGSGANVLTF.

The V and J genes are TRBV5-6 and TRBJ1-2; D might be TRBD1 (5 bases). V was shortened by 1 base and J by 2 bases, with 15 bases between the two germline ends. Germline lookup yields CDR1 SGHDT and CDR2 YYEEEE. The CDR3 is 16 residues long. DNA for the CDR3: TGTGCCAGCAGCTTGTCAGGGTTTGGAGGAAACTATGGCTACACCTTC. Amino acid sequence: CASSLSGFGGNYGYTF. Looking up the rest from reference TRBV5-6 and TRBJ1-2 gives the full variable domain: DAGVTQSPTHLIKTRGQQVTLRCSPKSGHDTVSWYQQALGQGPQFIFQYYEEEERQRGNFPDRFSGHQFPNYSSELNVNALLLGDSALYLCASSLSGFGGNYGYTFGSGTRLTVV.

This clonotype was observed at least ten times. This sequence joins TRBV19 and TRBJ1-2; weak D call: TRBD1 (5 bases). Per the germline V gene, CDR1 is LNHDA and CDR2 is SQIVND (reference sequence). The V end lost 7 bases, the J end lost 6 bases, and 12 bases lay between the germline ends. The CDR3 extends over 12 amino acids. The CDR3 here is CASTDPTDGYTF. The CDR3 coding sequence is TGTGCCAGTACCGACCCGACAGATGGCTACACCTTC.

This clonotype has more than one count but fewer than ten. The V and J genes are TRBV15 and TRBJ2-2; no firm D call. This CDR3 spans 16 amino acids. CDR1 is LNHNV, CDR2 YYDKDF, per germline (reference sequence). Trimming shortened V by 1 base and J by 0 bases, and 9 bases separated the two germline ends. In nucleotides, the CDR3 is TGTGCCACCAGCAGAGGTGGGCCCGCGAACACCGGGGAGCTGTTTTTT. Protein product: CATSRGGPANTGELFF.

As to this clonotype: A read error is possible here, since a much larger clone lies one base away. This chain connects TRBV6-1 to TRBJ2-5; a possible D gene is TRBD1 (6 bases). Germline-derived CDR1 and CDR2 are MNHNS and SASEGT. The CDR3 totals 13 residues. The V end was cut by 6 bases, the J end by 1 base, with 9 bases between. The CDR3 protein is CASRRTAQETQYF. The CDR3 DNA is TGTGCCAGCAGAAGGACAGCCCAAGAGACCCAGTACTTC.

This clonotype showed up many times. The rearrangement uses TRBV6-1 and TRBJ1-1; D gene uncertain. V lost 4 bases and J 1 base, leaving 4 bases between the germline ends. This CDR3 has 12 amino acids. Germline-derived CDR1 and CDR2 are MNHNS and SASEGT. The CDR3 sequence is CASSVWNTEAFF. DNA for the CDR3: TGTGCCAGCAGTGTTTGGAACACTGAAGCTTTCTTT.

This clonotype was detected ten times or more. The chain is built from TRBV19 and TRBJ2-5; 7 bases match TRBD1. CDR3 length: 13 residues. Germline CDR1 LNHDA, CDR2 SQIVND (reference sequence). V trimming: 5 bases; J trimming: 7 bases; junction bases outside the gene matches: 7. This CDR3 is CASSSPGQRTQYF. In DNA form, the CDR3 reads TGTGCCAGTAGTTCCCCGGGACAGCGGACCCAGTACTTC.

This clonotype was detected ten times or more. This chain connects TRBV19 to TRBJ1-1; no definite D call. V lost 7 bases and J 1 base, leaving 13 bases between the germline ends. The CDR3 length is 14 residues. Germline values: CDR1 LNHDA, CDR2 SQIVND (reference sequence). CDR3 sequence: CASTTSESNTEAFF. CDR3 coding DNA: TGTGCCAGTACTACTTCAGAATCGAACACTGAAGCTTTCTTT.

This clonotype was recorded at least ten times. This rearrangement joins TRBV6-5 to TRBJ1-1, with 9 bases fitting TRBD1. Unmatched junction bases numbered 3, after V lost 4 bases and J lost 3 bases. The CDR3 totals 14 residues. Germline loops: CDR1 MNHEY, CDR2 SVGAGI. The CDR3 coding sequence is TGTGCCAGCAGTTCACAGGGGGCGCACACTGAAGCTTTCTTT. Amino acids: CASSSQGAHTEAFF.